The table lists the clone carrying this T cell receptor (beta chain) with a few counts. Its matching antigen is unknown. The data were obtained in a study of metastatic and nonmetastatic thyroid tumors. The overall study: Repertoires were compared across blood and tumor or nodule tissue from malignant and benign thyroid patients. Study-wide points: When malignant thyroid tumors were compared with benign nodules, TCR beta diversity was reportedly significantly higher in the malignant tumors. This held in both blood and tumor samples.

The germline V and J ends were trimmed by 2 bases and 5 bases, with 9 bases remaining between them. Per germline, CDR1 SGHTA and CDR2 FQGNSA. CDR3 length equals 13 residues. Ahead of thyroid surgery, no patient had received treatment of any kind. In the original processing: To classify distant metastasis in papillary thyroid cancer, a model was built from CDR3 differences across clinicopathological groups. TCRdb reanalyzed the PCR reads via MiXCR. These V and J calls derive from TCRdb rather than the authors' analysis. This table holds 33,000 or so clones, approximately 19% found once. The TCR was taken from a female donor with papillary thyroid cancer or a benign thyroid nodule (not recorded which). Some clones in this sample may be carry-over from other donors' samples. This chain joins TRBV7-2 and TRBJ1-2; D is undetermined. Sequencing input: blood. CDR3 loop: CASSLSGGYGYTF. CDR3 in DNA: TGTGCCAGCAGCTTAAGCGGCGGATATGGCTACACCTTC.